The present T cell receptor beta chain was sequenced within a study of blood T cell repertoires in COVID-19. Sequencing was performed with immunoSEQ multiplex PCR; in TCRdb, only in-frame clones are kept and a portion is missing. The sample records about 310,000 clones, 85% being singletons. Sequencing was performed on PBMCs or T cells enriched from blood (not recorded which). The origin of this receptor is a woman aged 25-40 years who had been exposed to COVID-19.

CDR3 coding DNA: TGTGCCCTCGCGTGGCGGCCGAGCACAGATACGCAGTATTTT. Amino acid sequence: CALAWRPSTDTQYF. The V and J genes are TRBV2 and TRBJ2-3; the D is unclear. The V gene's germline CDR1 is SNHLY and CDR2 FYNNEI. The CDR3 is made up of 14 amino acids. Trimming took off 11 bases at V and 0 bases at J, with 15 bases between the two ends.